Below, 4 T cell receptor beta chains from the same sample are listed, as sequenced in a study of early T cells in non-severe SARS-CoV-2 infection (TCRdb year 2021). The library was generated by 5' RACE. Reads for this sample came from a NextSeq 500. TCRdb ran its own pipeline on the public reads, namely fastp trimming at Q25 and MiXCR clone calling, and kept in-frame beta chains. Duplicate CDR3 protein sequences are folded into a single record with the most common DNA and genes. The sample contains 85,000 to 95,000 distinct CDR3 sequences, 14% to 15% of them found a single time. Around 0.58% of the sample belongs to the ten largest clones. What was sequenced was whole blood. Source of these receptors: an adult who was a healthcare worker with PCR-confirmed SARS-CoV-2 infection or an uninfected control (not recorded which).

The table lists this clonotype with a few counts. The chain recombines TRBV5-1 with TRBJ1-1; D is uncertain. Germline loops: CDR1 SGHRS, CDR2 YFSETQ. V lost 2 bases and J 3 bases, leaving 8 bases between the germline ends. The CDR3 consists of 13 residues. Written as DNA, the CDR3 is TGCGCCAGCAGCTTTGGTGAGGACACTGAAGCTTTCTTT. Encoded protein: CASSFGEDTEAFF. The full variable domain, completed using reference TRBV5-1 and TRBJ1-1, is KAGVTQTPRYLIKTRGQQVTLSCSPISGHRSVSWYQQTPGQGLQFLFEYFSETQRNKGNFPGRFSGRQFSNSRSEMNVSTLELGDSALYLCASSFGEDTEAFFGQGTRLTVV.

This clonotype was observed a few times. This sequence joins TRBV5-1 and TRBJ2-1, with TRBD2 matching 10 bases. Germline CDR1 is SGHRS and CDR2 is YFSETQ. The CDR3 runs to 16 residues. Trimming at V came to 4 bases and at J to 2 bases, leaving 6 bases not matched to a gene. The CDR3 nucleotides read TGCGCCAGCAGCCGTAGCGGGGGGATACCCTACAATGAGCAGTTCTTC. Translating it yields CASSRSGGIPYNEQFF.

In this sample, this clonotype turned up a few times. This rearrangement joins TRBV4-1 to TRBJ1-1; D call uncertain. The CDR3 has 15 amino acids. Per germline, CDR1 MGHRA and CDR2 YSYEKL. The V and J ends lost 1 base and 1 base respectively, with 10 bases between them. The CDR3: CASSQVLSKNTEAFF. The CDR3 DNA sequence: TGCGCCAGCAGCCAAGTCCTCAGTAAGAACACTGAAGCTTTCTTT.

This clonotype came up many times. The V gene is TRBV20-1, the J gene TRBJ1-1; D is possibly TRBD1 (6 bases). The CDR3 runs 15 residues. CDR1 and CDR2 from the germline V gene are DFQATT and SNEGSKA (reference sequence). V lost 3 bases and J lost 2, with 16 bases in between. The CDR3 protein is CSARAGDAFNTEAFF. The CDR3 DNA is TGCAGTGCTAGGGCAGGGGACGCTTTCAACACTGAAGCTTTCTTT.